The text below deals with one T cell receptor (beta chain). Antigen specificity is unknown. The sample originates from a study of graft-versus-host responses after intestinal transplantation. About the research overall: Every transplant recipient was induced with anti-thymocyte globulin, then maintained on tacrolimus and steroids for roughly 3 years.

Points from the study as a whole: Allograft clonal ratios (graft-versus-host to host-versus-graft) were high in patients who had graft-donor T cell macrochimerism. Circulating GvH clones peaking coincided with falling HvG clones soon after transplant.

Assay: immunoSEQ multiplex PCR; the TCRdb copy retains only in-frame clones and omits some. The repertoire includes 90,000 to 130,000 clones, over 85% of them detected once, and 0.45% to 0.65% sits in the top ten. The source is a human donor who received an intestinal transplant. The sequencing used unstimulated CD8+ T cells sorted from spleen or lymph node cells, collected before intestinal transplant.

CDR3 DNA: TGTGCCAGCAGTTTCGACAGGGACTCCTACAATGAGCAGTTCTTC. Residues: CASSFDRDSYNEQFF. V gene TRBV27 combines with J gene TRBJ2-1, with 7 bases fitting TRBD1. Losses at the gene ends were 3 bases for V and 0 bases for J; bases not matched to a gene: 2. The CDR3 extends over 15 amino acids. The germline V gene encodes CDR1 MNHEY and CDR2 SMNVEV (reference sequence).